This T cell receptor beta chain derives from a study of cytotoxic CD8 clonotypes in ibrutinib-treated CLL. Study-wide findings and caveats: Baseline levels were approached again at progression, after clonality had risen at ibrutinib response. The public clonotypes identified were infrequent and showed contraction or stability on treatment.

V was trimmed by 4 bases and J by 0 bases, leaving 7 bases between them. In germline, CDR1 is MDHEN, CDR2 SYDVKM. This CDR3 region has 14 residues. From cryopreserved PBMCs came around 2 micrograms of genomic DNA used for TCR beta libraries. Generated by immunoSEQ multiplex PCR, the TCRdb table keeps only in-frame clones and is missing some. The sample includes 130,000 to 150,000 clones, 75% to 85% of them seen just once. On this clone itself: What it binds is not known.

The clonotype comes from a human donor with chronic lymphocytic leukemia. The chain joins TRBV28 to TRBJ1-3; D is unclear. The sample consisted of PBMCs, taken after 12 months of ibrutinib treatment. The DNA of the CDR3 is TGTGCCAGCAGTTCGGCCGGCTCTGGAAACACCATATATTTT. Its protein product is CASSSAGSGNTIYF.